Included here is one T cell receptor beta chain sequence, with context. This entry is derived from a study of T cell responses to AZD1222 COVID-19 vaccine. Turning to the study itself: Pooling covered second doses at about 4 or about 12 weeks.

Here immunoSEQ multiplex PCR was the method, and the copy in TCRdb shows in-frame clones only, minus some. Of some 61,000 clones listed, about 88% are singletons. The specimen comprised peripheral blood, sampled on day 0 of AZD1222 vaccination. This sequence originates from an adult in good health.

This CDR3 is CASRVAGGPENEQFF. DNA of the CDR3: TGTGCCAGCCGAGTAGCGGGAGGGCCTGAAAATGAGCAGTTCTTC. This rearrangement joins TRBV11-3 to TRBJ2-1; TRBD2 aligns across 11 bases. CDR3 length: 15 amino acids. V trimming: 8 bases; J trimming: 7 bases; junction bases outside the gene matches: 10. Looked up from germline, CDR1 is SGHNT and CDR2 is YENEEA.